The next 18 T cell receptor beta chains were all read from a single sample in a study of blood T cell repertoires in COVID-19. Repertoires were generated with immunoSEQ multiplex PCR, while TCRdb's copy carries only in-frame clones and drops some. The table includes some 340,000 clones, 83% detected once. The sequenced sample was peripheral blood. The receptors come from a man aged 25 to 40 with active or convalescent COVID-19.

V gene TRBV7-8 combines with J gene TRBJ2-7; a weak D match, TRBD1 (6 bases). The CDR3 runs to 13 residues. Deletions cut 2 bases from V and 2 bases from J, with 7 bases between. CDR1 is SGHVS, CDR2 FQNEAQ, per germline. The CDR3 region has the DNA TGTGCCAGCAGCTTAAGGACAGCCTACGAGCAGTACTTC. Translation gives CASSLRTAYEQYF.

The chain links TRBV28 to TRBJ1-1, with a tentative D call TRBD1 (5 bases). V was pared by 5 bases and J by 3 bases, with 7 bases between. Per the germline V gene, CDR1 is MDHEN and CDR2 is SYDVKM. The CDR3 is 12 residues long. The DNA for the CDR3 is TGTGCCAGCAGTCCGGGGGACACTGAAGCTTTCTTT. It codes for CASSPGDTEAFF.

V gene TRBV25-1 combines with J gene TRBJ2-2; the match to TRBD2 covers 13 bases. Germline CDR1 MGHDK, CDR2 SYGVNS. The CDR3 loop spans 17 amino acids. The ends lost 2 bases at V and 7 bases at J; junction bases unmatched: 7. This chain's CDR3 is CASSEPTSGGAIGELFF. DNA for the CDR3: TGTGCCAGCAGTGAACCCACTAGCGGGGGGGCCATCGGGGAGCTGTTTTTT.

The rearrangement joins TRBV4-1 to TRBJ2-3; D perhaps matches TRBD2 (5 bases). Germline V gene data show CDR1 as MGHRA and CDR2 as YSYEKL. V shed 4 bases and J shed 5 bases, with 19 bases lying between them. The CDR3 spans 16 residues. CDR3: CASSPTRSRERDTQYF. The CDR3 coding sequence is TGCGCCAGCAGCCCCACGAGGTCTAGGGAGAGAGATACGCAGTATTTT.

The rearrangement joins TRBV7-9 to TRBJ1-2; TRBD1 agrees at 7 bases. CDR1 is SEHNR and CDR2 is FQNEAQ in the germline V gene (reference sequence). The CDR3 contains 13 residues. V was clipped by 5 bases and J by 3 bases; unmatched bases: 3. Written as DNA, the CDR3 is TGTGCCAGCAGCCGGCAGGGGGACTATGGCTACACCTTC. It codes for CASSRQGDYGYTF.

The chain is built from TRBV28 and TRBJ2-2; D possibly corresponds to TRBD2 (7 bases). V gave up 5 bases and J gave up 7 bases, with 20 bases separating them. Germline lookup yields CDR1 MDHEN and CDR2 SYDVKM. The CDR3 loop spans 16 amino acids. CDR3 amino acids: CASSRVGRGHGGELFF. The CDR3 DNA is TGTGCCAGCAGTCGGGTTGGGCGGGGGCATGGCGGGGAGCTGTTTTTT.

V and J are TRBV6-1 and TRBJ2-7; no clear D. Trimming shortened V by 2 bases and J by 3 bases, and 14 bases separated the two germline ends. Germline loops: CDR1 MNHNS, CDR2 SASEGT. This CDR3 region has 15 residues. The chain's CDR3 is CASSEIWAENYEQYF. CDR3 nucleotides: TGTGCCAGCAGTGAAATCTGGGCCGAAAACTACGAGCAGTACTTC.

The gene calls are TRBV27 and TRBJ1-1, with a tentative D call TRBD1 (5 bases). This CDR3 has 13 amino acids. The germline V gene has CDR1 MNHEY and CDR2 SMNVEV (reference sequence). The V and J ends lost 8 bases and 5 bases respectively, with 15 bases between them. CDR3 protein: CASGMGRGTEAFF. The CDR3 DNA reads TGTGCCAGCGGGATGGGGCGAGGTACTGAAGCTTTCTTT.

The rearrangement links TRBV28 to TRBJ2-1; 16 bases align to TRBD2. J lost 8 bases, V lost 6 bases, and 10 bases had no gene match. The CDR3 covers 17 residues. Germline V gene data show CDR1 as MDHEN and CDR2 as SYDVKM. CDR3 nucleotide sequence: TGTGCCAGCAGCCTGGGACTAGCGGGAGGGCCGCGGGATGAGCAGTTCTTC. Translation: CASSLGLAGGPRDEQFF.

The chain carries TRBV11-2 and TRBJ2-3; D possibly corresponds to TRBD2 (6 bases). The V and J ends lost 5 bases and 0 bases respectively, with 15 bases between them. This CDR3 is built from 16 residues. CDR1 is SGHAT, CDR2 FQNNGV, per germline. The DNA for the CDR3 is TGTGCCAGCAGCCCCGTCGGAGGGACTAGCACAGATACGCAGTATTTT. Encoded protein: CASSPVGGTSTDTQYF.

This chain connects TRBV6-6 to TRBJ2-1, with 8 nucleotides matching TRBD1. The CDR3 consists of 14 residues. Germline CDR1 is MNHNY and CDR2 is SVGAGI (reference sequence). V gave up 2 bases and J gave up 6 bases; unmatched junction bases: 3. The CDR3, as DNA: TGTGCCAGCAGTTACGGTCAGGGGGCCAATGAGCAGTTCTTC. As protein: CASSYGQGANEQFF.

V usage is TRBV19 and J usage is TRBJ2-7; D might be TRBD2 (6 bases). The germline CDR1 and CDR2 sequences are LNHDA and SQIVND (reference sequence). There are 14 residues in the CDR3. The V gene lost 5 bases and the J gene lost 0 bases, with 11 bases spanning the gap. CDR3 in DNA: TGTGCCAGTAGTCGCCGGCGGGACTCCTACGAGCAGTACTTC. This encodes CASSRRRDSYEQYF.

The chain joins TRBV5-1 to TRBJ1-1; 7 bases match TRBD1. This CDR3 spans 15 amino acids. Germline loops: CDR1 SGHRS, CDR2 YFSETQ. Trimming took 3 bases from V and 1 from J; bases not matched to a gene: 6. The CDR3 loop is CASSWNRGTNTEAFF. The CDR3, as DNA: TGCGCCAGCAGCTGGAACAGGGGCACGAACACTGAAGCTTTCTTT.

The chain is built from TRBV11-2 and TRBJ2-1; the D gene is possibly TRBD2 (6 bases). The CDR3 has 16 amino acids. Deletions cut 4 bases from V and 5 bases from J, with 18 bases between. Germline-derived CDR1 and CDR2 are SGHAT and FQNNGV. As DNA, the CDR3 is TGTGCCAGCAGCTCCTCCGGGCTGACTAGTAACAATGAGCAGTTCTTC. The encoded protein is CASSSSGLTSNNEQFF.

There are a few counts of this clone. V is TRBV7-2 and J is TRBJ2-2; 11 positions match TRBD2. Losses at the gene ends were 1 base for V and 6 bases for J; bases not matched to a gene: 1. CDR3 length equals 15 residues. CDR1 is SGHTA and CDR2 is FQGNSA in the germline V gene. CDR3 residues: CASSLVGLAAGELFF. CDR3 in DNA: TGTGCCAGCAGCTTAGTGGGACTAGCGGCCGGGGAGCTGTTTTTT.

V and J are TRBV29-1 and TRBJ2-6; no clear D. Trimming stripped 7 bases from V and 4 bases from J, with 8 bases between. Germline CDR1 is SQVTM and CDR2 is ANQGSEA. The CDR3 has 12 amino acids. In DNA, the CDR3 is TGCAGCGGTGTCGTAGGGGCCAACGTCCTGACTTTC. Its protein product is CSGVVGANVLTF.

The CDR3 sequence is CASSLRVNTGELFF. The CDR3 bases are TGCGCCAGCAGTCTCAGGGTGAACACCGGGGAGCTGTTTTTT. The rearrangement joins TRBV5-1 to TRBJ2-2; D possibly corresponds to TRBD1 (5 bases). The germline gives CDR1 SGHRS, CDR2 YFSETQ. The V gene lost 5 bases and the J gene lost 1 base, with 9 bases spanning the gap. CDR3 size: 14 residues.

CDR3 in amino acids: CASSLQGGLAADTQYF. The CDR3 DNA reads as TGCGCCAGCAGCCTCCAAGGGGGACTAGCCGCAGATACGCAGTATTTT. The chain has TRBV4-3 and TRBJ2-3, with TRBD2 matching 9 bases. V lost 4 bases to trimming and J lost 4 bases; unmatched junction nucleotides: 9. The germline CDR1 and CDR2 sequences are LGHNA and YSLEER. CDR3 length equals 16 residues.